This T cell receptor beta chain comes out of a study of blood T cell repertoires in COVID-19. Overall study: Researchers got acute and convalescent COVID-19 samples from the United States, Italy and Spain.

Only in-frame clones appear in the TCRdb table, and some are missing; sequencing was by immunoSEQ multiplex PCR. The sample lists under 300,000 clones, approximately 91% occurring once. This CDR3 is built from 12 residues. The V gene lost 5 bases and the J gene lost 7 bases, with 11 bases spanning the gap. The V gene's germline CDR1 is MNHEY and CDR2 SVGAGI. Input material: peripheral blood. The source is a man aged 30 to 45 with COVID-19, enrolled during active disease. The chain employs TRBV6-5 and TRBJ1-2, with a weak D call TRBD1 (5 bases). CDR3 amino acids: CASSPPGGGYTF. The CDR3, as DNA: TGTGCCAGCAGTCCGCCGGGGGGTGGCTACACCTTC.